This T cell receptor (beta chain) was recorded in a study of blood T cell repertoires in COVID-19 (dated by TCRdb to about 2020). Regarding the study in general: Samples covering the acute and convalescent phases of COVID-19 were provided by collaborators in the United States, Italy and Spain. The prospective study material was composed of cDNA or gDNA derived from T cells, B-cell-depleted T cells, or PBMCs. Subjects who had been exposed to COVID-19, were actively infected with it, or had recovered from it provided the deeply sampled blood TCRbeta repertoires that made up the dataset. A freely available public database, intended as a resource for researchers studying the immune response to SARS-CoV-2, is where the repertoires were released. The samples were drawn from two sources: the first 160 participants of the ongoing ImmuneRACE study, and 1,200 or so subjects contributed by 6 global collaborators. The sample metadata nearly always contained a de-identified subject ID, COVID-19 status, age in years and sex. Where HLA class I and class II types were available, the types were taken from metadata supplied by the sample provider, not from assay-based typing.

In the prospective study, participants were roughly 18 to 95 years old, resided in fewer than 25 geographic areas of the United States, and were enrolled through a virtual design. Cohort assignment in the prospective study relied on participant-reported clinical history from a screening survey and a study questionnaire. Recovered participants in ImmuneRACE Cohort 3 were defined as having two consecutive negative NP/OP PCR tests, clearance from a healthcare professional, or resolution of symptoms. In the prospective study, mobile phlebotomists collected whole blood, serum and a nasopharyngeal or oropharyngeal swab from each participant. Over a 2-month period, participants in the prospective study had the option of providing additional blood draws and questionnaires. Before DNA extraction, blood samples from the prospective study were shipped at room temperature or frozen. As encoded in the germline V gene (reference sequence), CDR1 is MNHEY while CDR2 is SMNVEV. V ends up 2 bases short and J 0 bases short, with an unmatched junction base count of 3. Including cysteine and phenylalanine, the CDR3 has 16 amino acids. CDR3 DNA only is kept here, 48 bases in frame from base 1.

TCRbeta CDR3 regions were amplified from genomic DNA using the immunoSEQ Assay, a bias-controlled multiplex PCR. The authors processed their data as follows. Nucleated cell counts per sample were estimated from amplification of reference gene primers within the assay. To quantify the absolute abundance of each unique TCRbeta CDR3 rearrangement, sequence reads were collapsed and filtered. Productive Simpson clonality was computed per sample as the square root of Simpson's diversity index over productive rearrangements. TCRdb's version of the immuneACCESS table is confined to in-frame rearrangements and falls short of the full clone set. An unresolved V gene accounts for under half of the shortfall where checked; the remainder is of unknown origin. V, J and clone size are those of that table, while D and trimming were read from the DNA. Here the sample has 180,000 or so clones; around four fifths occur a single time. 10% to 15% of the sample comes from the top ten.

Concerning this clone: Its cognate antigen has yet to be identified. Per-base quality was not reported, and no clone a single base away is much larger than it.

The investigation overall reported the following: Clinical and demographic metadata were provided uncurated, with the amount varying by source and participant.

Sequencing was done on a sample of PBMCs or T cells enriched from blood (not recorded which). This receptor was taken from a woman aged 60-75 years who had recovered from COVID-19. The chain employs TRBV27 and TRBJ2-3; 9 junctional bases match TRBD1. The CDR3 protein: CASSLSGTGSTDTQYF. The nucleotide sequence reads as follows: TGTGCCAGCAGTTTAAGCGGGACAGGGAGCACAGATACGCAGTATTTT.